This TCR beta chain was retrieved from a study of shared clonotypes between healthy human individuals. Study-wide results and caveats: The study found lower generation probabilities in non-shared clonotypes than in those shared by all four donors. Sharing across four donors was highest in naive CD4 (roughly 5%) and lowest in memory CD8 (around 0.4%).

CDR1 and CDR2 (germline): SGDLS, YYNGEE. The V segment lost 3 bases and the J segment 7 bases; nucleotides outside the gene matches: 6. The CDR3 runs to 14 residues. Each subset's genomic DNA was shared equally among a number of immunoSEQ plates. Produced via immunoSEQ multiplex PCR; TCRdb's table is partial and in-frame only. Of almost 750,000 clones listed, around 77% were seen once; the top ten hold approximately 1.8%. Comment on this clone: No antigen is known for it.

Each of the donors was a healthy adult who was HIV-negative and had not had a recent acute infection or vaccination. Material for sequencing was memory CD4+ T cells sorted from blood. Subset meaning: CD45RA-negative fraction. This clonotype was obtained from a woman aged 25 to 39 in good health. This chain joins TRBV9 and TRBJ1-4; the match to TRBD1 covers 7 bases. The CDR3, as DNA: TGTGCCAGCAGCGCGACAGGGATGGGTGAAAAACTGTTTTTT. This translates into CASSATGMGEKLFF.